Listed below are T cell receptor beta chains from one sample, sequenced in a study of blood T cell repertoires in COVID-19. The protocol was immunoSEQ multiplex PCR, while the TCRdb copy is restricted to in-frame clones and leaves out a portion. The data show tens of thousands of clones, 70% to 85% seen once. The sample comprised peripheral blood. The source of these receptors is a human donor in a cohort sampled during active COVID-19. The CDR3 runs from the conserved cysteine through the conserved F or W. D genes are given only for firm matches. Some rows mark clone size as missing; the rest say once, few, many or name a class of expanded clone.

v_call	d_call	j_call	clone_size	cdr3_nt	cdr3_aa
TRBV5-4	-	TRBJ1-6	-	TGTGCCAGCAACGTAGCCTCCTATAATTCACCCCTCCACTTT	CASNVASYNSPLHF
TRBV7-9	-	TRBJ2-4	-	TGTGCCAGCAGCTTAGAGGGGGGGCAGGCCAAAAACATTCAGTACTTC	CASSLEGGQAKNIQYF
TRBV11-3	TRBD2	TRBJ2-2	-	TGTGCCAGCAGCTTAGATGGCCTAGCGGGTGGCACCGGGGAGCTGTTTTTT	CASSLDGLAGGTGELFF
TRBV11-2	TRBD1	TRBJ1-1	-	TGTGCCAGCAGCTCAGGACAGGCCACTGAAGCTTTCTTT	CASSSGQATEAFF
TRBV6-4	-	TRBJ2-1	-	TGTGCCAGCAGTGACTCGAACAGCAGCTCCTACAATGAGCAGTTCTTC	CASSDSNSSSYNEQFF
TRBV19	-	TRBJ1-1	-	TGTGCCAGTAGTATTAAGACAAAACAGGATTCGAACACTGAAGCTTTCTTT	CASSIKTKQDSNTEAFF
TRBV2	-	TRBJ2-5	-	TGTGCCAGCAGGCCCCGGGGCCCAACAGGGGAGACCCAGTACTTC	CASRPRGPTGETQYF
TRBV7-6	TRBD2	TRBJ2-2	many	TGTGCCAGCAGCTTATCTAGCGGGGGGGCCGGGGAGCTGTTTTTT	CASSLSSGGAGELFF
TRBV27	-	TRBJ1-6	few	TGTGCCAGCAGTTTATCCCCAGGCTTCTATAATTCACCCCTCCACTTT	CASSLSPGFYNSPLHF
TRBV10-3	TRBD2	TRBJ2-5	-	TGTGCCATCAGTGACAACCGCGGGGGGCGGGTAGGGACCCAGTACTTC	CAISDNRGGRVGTQYF
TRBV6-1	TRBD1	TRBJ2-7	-	TGTGCCAGCAGTGAAAGGGGGGACAGGCGCGACTACGAGCAGTACTTC	CASSERGDRRDYEQYF
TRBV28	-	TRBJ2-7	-	TGTGCCAGCAGTTTCCACCTCGGGGGTCTAACCTACGAGCAGTACTTC	CASSFHLGGLTYEQYF
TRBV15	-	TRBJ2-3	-	TGTGCCACCAGCCATACCGGGGGGCGGCTTACGCAGTATTTT	CATSHTGGRLTQYF
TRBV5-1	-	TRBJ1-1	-	TGCGCCAGCAGCTTGGAGTCAGATAACACTGAAGCTTTCTTT	CASSLESDNTEAFF
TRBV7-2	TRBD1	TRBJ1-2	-	TGTGCCAGCAGCTTAGACCCCGGGACAGGGGGTGGCTACACCTTC	CASSLDPGTGGGYTF
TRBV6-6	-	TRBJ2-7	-	TGTGCCAGCAGTTTAATCTACAGATTTTACTACGAGCAGTACTTC	CASSLIYRFYYEQYF
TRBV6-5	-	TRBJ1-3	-	TGTGCCAGCAGATCAGACAGATCTGGAAACACCATATATTTT	CASRSDRSGNTIYF
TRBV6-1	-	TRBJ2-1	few	TGTGCCAGCAGTGGACTTGGGAGAGCGCGATCCTACAATGAGCAGTTCTTC	CASSGLGRARSYNEQFF
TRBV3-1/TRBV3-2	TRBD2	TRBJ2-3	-	TGTGCCAGCAGCCTGATGGGACTAGACGAAGATACGCAGTATTTT	CASSLMGLDEDTQYF
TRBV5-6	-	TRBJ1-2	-	TGTGCCAGCAGCTTGTCGCGGACAGAATATGGCTACACCTTC	CASSLSRTEYGYTF
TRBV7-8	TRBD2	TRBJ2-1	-	TGTGCCAGCAGCTTAATCGAGCGGGGGAACAATGAGCAGTTCTTC	CASSLIERGNNEQFF
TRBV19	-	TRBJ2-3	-	TGTGCCAGTAGTATCCGGGACACACGCACAGATACGCAGTATTTT	CASSIRDTRTDTQYF
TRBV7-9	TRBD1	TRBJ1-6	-	TGTGCCAGCAGCCTCGGACAGGGGTTCAATTCACCCCTCCACTTT	CASSLGQGFNSPLHF
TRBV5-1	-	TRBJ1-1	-	TGCGCCAGCAGCTTGGTAAGTGAAGCGAACACTGAAGCTTTCTTT	CASSLVSEANTEAFF
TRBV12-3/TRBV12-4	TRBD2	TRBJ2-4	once	TGTGCCAGCAGCGTCGGGGGGGACATTCAGTACTTC	CASSVGGDIQYF